Below are 22 T cell receptor beta chains sequenced from a single sample in a study of blood T cells in healthy people across ages. Alongside a J-beta primer mix, a sample-barcoded 5' primer served in a second PCR lasting roughly 7 to 12 cycles. One entry per CDR3 protein results from TCRdb running MiXCR on the 5' RACE reads. The sample carries some 1.8 million distinct CDR3 sequences, approximately 39% recorded once. Sequenced sample: blood. These receptor sequences come from a human donor in good health.

This sequence joins TRBV12-3 or TRBV12-4 and TRBJ2-1; 7 bases are shared with TRBD2. The CDR3 runs 15 residues. Trimming cost V 6 bases and J 4 bases; bases outside gene matches: 9. Here the CDR3 reads CASSQRAGNYNEQFF. Here the CDR3 DNA reads TGTGCCAGCAGCCAACGAGCGGGGAATTACAATGAGCAGTTCTTC.

The rearrangement uses TRBV20-1 and TRBJ2-4, with a weak D call TRBD1 (6 bases). V shed 3 bases and J shed 13 bases, with 22 bases lying between them. CDR3 length: 14 residues. From germline, CDR1 is DFQATT and CDR2 SNEGSKA (reference sequence). The CDR3 DNA is TGCAGTGCTAGTGGTGACTCTTGGGGGCGAGAGCAGTACTTC. Translated, it gives CSASGDSWGREQYF.

This clonotype was observed a few times. The chain carries TRBV3-1 and TRBJ2-7, with 7 bases identical to TRBD1. V gave up 1 base and J gave up 2 bases; unmatched junction bases: 5. Germline V gene lookup returns CDR1 LGHDT and CDR2 YNNKEL (reference sequence). This CDR3 has 15 residues. The CDR3 is CASSQGQGVAYEQYF. The CDR3 DNA sequence: TGTGCCAGCAGCCAAGGGCAGGGGGTAGCCTACGAGCAGTACTTC.

This clonotype was counted many times. One junction end disagrees with the germline gene, perhaps due to a read error. The chain employs TRBV7-7 and TRBJ2-6, with 7 bases aligning to TRBD1. This CDR3 has 15 residues. Germline V gene sequence: CDR1 SSHAT, CDR2 FNYEAQ (reference sequence). The CDR3 bases are TGTGCTAGCAGCCAGACAGGGTTCGGGGCCAACGTCCTGACTTTC. This codes for CASSQTGFGANVLTF.

This chain joins TRBV20-1 and TRBJ2-4, with 10 bases identical to TRBD2. The germline CDR1 and CDR2 sequences are DFQATT and SNEGSKA (reference sequence). The J segment lost 15 bases and the V segment lost 1 base, leaving 6 bases of the junction unmatched. This CDR3 has 12 residues. CDR3 nucleotides: TGCAGTGCTAGAGTGTCTAGCGGGGGTCTGTACTTC. This codes for CSARVSSGGLYF.

V gene TRBV4-2 combines with J gene TRBJ1-2; D remains ambiguous. Germline CDR1 reads LGHNA; CDR2 reads YNFKEQ. V was shortened by 1 base and J by 2 bases, with 11 bases between the two germline ends. CDR3 size: 15 residues. The CDR3 nucleotides are TGTGCCAGCAGCCAAGGACTGACGGAGAACTATGGCTACACCTTC. It encodes CASSQGLTENYGYTF.

Only a few counts were recorded for this clonotype. The V gene is TRBV12-5, the J gene TRBJ2-5; tentatively, D is TRBD1 or TRBD2 (7 bases each). Trimming stripped 8 bases from V and 5 bases from J, with 21 bases between. The CDR3 totals 15 residues. Germline values: CDR1 LGHNT, CDR2 FRNRAP. CDR3 protein: CASLASGGAFETQYF. As DNA, the CDR3 is TGTGCTAGTCTAGCATCAGGGGGGGCCTTTGAGACCCAGTACTTC.

The J gene is TRBJ2-7, the V gene TRBV5-1; D may correspond to TRBD1 or TRBD2 (5 bases each). Trimming left V 4 bases short and J 0 bases short, with 11 bases between. Germline V lookup: CDR1 SGHRS, CDR2 YFSETQ. The CDR3 spans 14 residues. The CDR3, as DNA: TGCGCCAGCAGCCGGGACGGTCTCTCCTACGAGCAGTACTTC. Protein: CASSRDGLSYEQYF.

This chain links TRBV4-3 with TRBJ2-5; unclear D gene. The V end lost 2 bases, the J end lost 3 bases, and 13 bases lay between the germline ends. Germline CDR1 reads LGHNA; CDR2 reads YSLEER. This CDR3 region has 15 residues. This chain's CDR3 is CASSQSWGGEETQYF. The CDR3 bases are TGCGCCAGCAGCCAATCTTGGGGTGGAGAAGAGACCCAGTACTTC.

In this sample, this clonotype turned up once. It may be a read error: a sequence one base away is much more abundant. The genes are TRBV12-3 or TRBV12-4 and TRBJ2-7; 7 bases line up with TRBD2. The last part of the DNA fits TRBJ2-5 better; the J call may be wrong. The CDR3 contains 12 residues. CDR3 coding DNA: TGTGCCAGCAGCAACGGGGGGGAGACCCAGTACTTC. It specifies CASSNGGETQYF.

The chain joins TRBV2 to TRBJ2-1; 9 bases are shared with TRBD1. With V trimmed by 10 bases and J by 5 bases, 9 bases remained unmatched. Germline V gene lookup returns CDR1 SNHLY and CDR2 FYNNEI. CDR3 length equals 14 residues. The CDR3 nucleotides are TGTGCCAACAGAAGACAGGGGGGCGACAATGAGCAGTTCTTC. Protein product: CANRRQGGDNEQFF.

This clonotype showed up just a few times. The V gene is TRBV7-3, the J gene TRBJ2-2; 7 bases fit TRBD2. CDR1 SGHTA and CDR2 FQGTGA come from the germline V gene. This CDR3 contains 14 residues. Germline trimming cut 6 bases from V and 6 bases from J; bases unmatched to any gene: 7. The DNA of the CDR3 is TGTGCCAGCAGATCCTGGGGGGGGTCCGGGGAGCTGTTTTTT. Translated, it gives CASRSWGGSGELFF. Combining the CDR3 with reference TRBV7-3 and TRBJ2-2 gives the whole variable domain GAGVSQTPSNKVTEKGKYVELRCDPISGHTALYWYRQSLGQGPEFLIYFQGTGAADDSGLPNDRFFAVRPEGSVSTLKIQRTERGDSAVYLCASRSWGGSGELFFGEGSRLTVL.

This clonotype was picked up many times. The J gene is TRBJ2-5, the V gene TRBV11-2, with 9 nucleotides matching TRBD2. CDR3 length equals 17 residues. Unmatched junction bases numbered 15, after V lost 4 bases and J lost 6 bases. The V gene's germline CDR1 is SGHAT and CDR2 FQNNGV. The CDR3 is CASSSTPGASGEQTQYF. In nucleotides, the CDR3 is TGTGCCAGCAGCTCAACCCCGGGTGCTAGCGGGGAGCAGACCCAGTACTTC.

The rearrangement links TRBV7-2 to TRBJ2-5; 10 bases map to TRBD1. This CDR3 has 15 residues. V lost 1 base and J lost 9; bases outside the gene matches: 8. Germline V gene lookup returns CDR1 SGHTA and CDR2 FQGNSA. CDR3 amino acids: CASSLESRTGGAQYF. In DNA form, the CDR3 reads TGTGCCAGCAGCTTAGAAAGTAGGACAGGGGGGGCCCAGTACTTC.

This clonotype was counted only a few times. Germline is not matched at one junction end, which may reflect a read error. The chain uses TRBV9 and TRBJ1-2, with D possibly being TRBD1 (5 bases). Germline lookup yields CDR1 SGDLS and CDR2 YYNGEE. The CDR3 is made up of 13 amino acids. CDR3 region: CASKARQGNGSTF. The CDR3, as DNA: TGTGCCAGCAAGGCCCGCCAGGGAAATGGCTCCACCTTC.

This clonotype has a single count. The CDR3 end shows no conserved phenylalanine or tryptophan, and so a read error is likely. The chain combines TRBV29-1 with TRBJ1-1, with TRBD1 as a possible D gene (5 bases). V lost 1 base and J lost 0, with 15 bases in between. Germline V gives CDR1 SQVTM, CDR2 ANQGSEA. The CDR3 loop spans 16 amino acids. The CDR3 DNA is TGCAGCGTTGAAGGCTGGGCAGGGAAGTTGAACACTGAAGCTTTCTTG. Protein product: CSVEGWAGKLNTEAFL.

The chain carries TRBV2 and TRBJ1-4; no clear D gene. There are 15 residues in the CDR3. V was pared by 0 bases and J by 4 bases, with 9 bases between. Germline V lookup: CDR1 SNHLY, CDR2 FYNNEI. The CDR3 sequence is CASSEALGGNEKLFF. The CDR3 DNA follows: TGTGCCAGCAGTGAAGCGCTGGGCGGTAATGAAAAACTGTTTTTT.

The V call is TRBV4-1, the J call TRBJ1-6; 11 nucleotides align to TRBD1. With V trimmed by 4 bases and J by 13 bases, 9 bases remained unmatched. This CDR3 contains 15 residues. Germline CDR1 is MGHRA and CDR2 is YSYEKL. This CDR3 is CASSPGQGALGPLHF. CDR3 nucleotide sequence: TGCGCCAGCAGCCCTGGACAGGGGGCCCTAGGGCCCCTCCACTTT.

The V and J genes are TRBV2 and TRBJ2-5, with 10 bases aligning to TRBD1. V lost 11 bases, J lost 0 bases, and 6 bases stayed unmatched. Germline V gene lookup returns CDR1 SNHLY and CDR2 FYNNEI. The CDR3 is made up of 14 amino acids. CDR3 loop: CAGRQGAHQETQYF. CDR3 nucleotide sequence: TGTGCCGGTAGACAGGGGGCGCACCAAGAGACCCAGTACTTC.

V is TRBV11-2 and J is TRBJ2-3, with 7 bases fitting TRBD2. V lost 4 bases and J lost 5; bases outside the gene matches: 15. This CDR3 has 17 residues. In germline, CDR1 is SGHAT, CDR2 FQNNGV. As DNA, the CDR3 is TGTGCCAGCAGCTCCGTGCTAGCGGTCCGGGTGAGAGATACGCAGTATTTT. Translating gives CASSSVLAVRVRDTQYF.

In this sample, this clonotype turned up many times. The J gene is TRBJ2-5, the V gene TRBV20-1; TRBD2 matches 13 bases. After removal of 6 bases from V and 3 bases from J, the junction contained 4 bases not matched to a gene. The CDR3 spans 14 residues. The germline CDR1 and CDR2 sequences are DFQATT and SNEGSKA (reference sequence). The CDR3 bases are TGCAGTGCAACTAGCGGGGGGGCGGAAGAGACCCAGTACTTC. Protein product: CSATSGGAEETQYF.

The V and J genes are TRBV12-3 or TRBV12-4 and TRBJ1-2, with D perhaps matching TRBD1 (6 bases). This CDR3 has 14 amino acids. Trimming took off 6 bases at V and 4 bases at J, with 15 bases between the two ends. CDR3 nucleotides: TGTGCCAGCAGGGCGGGGGCGCATATCTATGGCTACACCTTC. Its protein is CASRAGAHIYGYTF.